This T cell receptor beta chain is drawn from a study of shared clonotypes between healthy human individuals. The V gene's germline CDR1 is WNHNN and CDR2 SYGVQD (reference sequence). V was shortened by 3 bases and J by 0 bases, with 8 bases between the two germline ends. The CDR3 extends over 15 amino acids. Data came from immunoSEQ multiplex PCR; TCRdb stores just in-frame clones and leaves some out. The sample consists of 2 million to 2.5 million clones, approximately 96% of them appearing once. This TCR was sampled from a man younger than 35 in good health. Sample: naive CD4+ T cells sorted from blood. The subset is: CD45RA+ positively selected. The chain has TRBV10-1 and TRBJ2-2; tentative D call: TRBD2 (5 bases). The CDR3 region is CASSDYGTNTGELFF. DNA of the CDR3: TGCGCCAGCAGTGACTACGGGACGAACACCGGGGAGCTGTTTTTT.